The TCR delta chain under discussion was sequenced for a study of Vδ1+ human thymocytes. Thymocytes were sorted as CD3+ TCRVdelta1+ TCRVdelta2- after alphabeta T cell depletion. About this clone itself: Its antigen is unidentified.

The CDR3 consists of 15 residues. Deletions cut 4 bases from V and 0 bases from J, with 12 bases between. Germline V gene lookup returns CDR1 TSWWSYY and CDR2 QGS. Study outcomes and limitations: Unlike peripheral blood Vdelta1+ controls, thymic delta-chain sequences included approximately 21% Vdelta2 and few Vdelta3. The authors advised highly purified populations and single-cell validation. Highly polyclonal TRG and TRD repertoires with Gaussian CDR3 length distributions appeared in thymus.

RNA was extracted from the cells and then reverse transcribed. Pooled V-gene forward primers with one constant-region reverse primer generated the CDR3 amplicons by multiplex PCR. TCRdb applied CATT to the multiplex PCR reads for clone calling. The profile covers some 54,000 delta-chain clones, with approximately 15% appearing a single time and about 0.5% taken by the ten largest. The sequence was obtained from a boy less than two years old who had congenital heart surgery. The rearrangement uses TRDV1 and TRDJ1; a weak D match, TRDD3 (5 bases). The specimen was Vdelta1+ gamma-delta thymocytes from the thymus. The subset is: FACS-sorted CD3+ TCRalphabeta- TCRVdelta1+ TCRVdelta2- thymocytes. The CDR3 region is CALGGKSGHTDKLIF. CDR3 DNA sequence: TGTGCTCTTGGGGGTAAATCTGGGCACACCGATAAACTCATCTTT.